This entry lists 11 T cell receptor beta chains sequenced from one sample in a study of control samples from healthy donors and cancer patients. Repertoires were generated with immunoSEQ multiplex PCR, while TCRdb's copy carries only in-frame clones and drops some. The sample consists of approximately 100,000 clones, about 81% of them appearing once. The sample taken for sequencing was PBMCs. These receptors came from a man between 65 and 80 years old with lung cancer.

The chain has TRBV19 and TRBJ1-4; 10 bases map to TRBD1. J gave up 11 bases and V 3 bases, and 3 bases lay outside the gene matches. The CDR3 length is 13 residues. Germline V lookup: CDR1 LNHDA, CDR2 SQIVND (reference sequence). In DNA form, the CDR3 reads TGTGCCAGTAGTATTGGGACAGGGGAGAAACTGTTTTTT. Its protein product is CASSIGTGEKLFF.

This clone is termed medium-sized. The V and J genes are TRBV4-3 and TRBJ1-1; 7 bases are a match to TRBD1. The J segment lost 4 bases and the V segment lost 5 bases, leaving 13 bases of the junction unmatched. The CDR3 consists of 16 residues. The V gene's germline CDR1 is LGHNA and CDR2 YSLEER. CDR3 residues: CASSKGTSRGLTEAFF. CDR3 sequence (DNA): TGCGCCAGCAGCAAAGGGACTTCGAGGGGGCTCACTGAAGCTTTCTTT.

V gene TRBV3-1 (or the pseudogene TRBV3-2) combines with J gene TRBJ1-2, with D uncertain. Germline V gives CDR1 LGHDT, CDR2 YNNKEL (reference sequence). This CDR3 region has 17 residues. V lost 4 bases and J lost 0, with 18 bases in between. This chain's CDR3 is CASSPTRSARPNYGYTF. DNA of the CDR3: TGTGCCAGCAGCCCAACCCGTTCGGCACGGCCTAACTATGGCTACACCTTC.

This clone was found a few times. The rearrangement uses TRBV7-9 and TRBJ2-1, with TRBD2 matching 15 bases. Germline CDR1 is SEHNR and CDR2 is FQNEAQ (reference sequence). The V segment lost 0 bases and the J segment 3 bases; nucleotides outside the gene matches: 6. This CDR3 has 19 amino acids. CDR3 nucleotides: TGTGCCAGCAGCTTAGCAGCCGGACTAGCGGGGGGGCTCTACAATGAGCAGTTCTTC. Translation gives CASSLAAGLAGGLYNEQFF.

This clone was picked up a small number of times. The chain's CDR3 is CASSQEWAGYTF. CDR3 DNA: TGTGCCAGCAGCCAAGAGTGGGCCGGCTACACCTTC. The chain recombines TRBV14 with TRBJ1-2; D uncertain. Germline V gene data show CDR1 as SGHDN and CDR2 as FVKESK. Deletions cut 0 bases from V and 8 bases from J, with 7 bases between. The CDR3 runs to 12 residues.

The CDR3 reads CASSLVSGEQYF. The DNA for the CDR3 is TGTGCCAGCAGCTTAGTTTCAGGGGAGCAGTACTTC. This rearrangement joins TRBV11-3 to TRBJ2-7; maybe TRBD1 (5 bases). The germline V gene encodes CDR1 SGHNT and CDR2 YENEEA. V lost 1 base, J lost 7 bases, and 8 bases lay in between. The CDR3 is 12 residues long.

V is TRBV6-4 and J is TRBJ2-1; TRBD2 agrees at 10 bases. The junction had 5 bases not matched to a gene; V was cut back by 4 bases and J by 5 bases. Germline V gene sequence: CDR1 MRHNA, CDR2 SNTAGT. The CDR3 extends over 15 amino acids. The CDR3 DNA is TGTGCCAGCAGTGCGCGGACTAGCGGTGACAATGAGCAGTTCTTC. Translation gives CASSARTSGDNEQFF.

The rearrangement joins TRBV5-1 to TRBJ2-7, with TRBD2 matching 7 bases. Per germline, CDR1 SGHRS and CDR2 YFSETQ. Trimming removed 4 bases from V and 5 bases from J; junction bases left unmatched: 6. The CDR3 spans 13 residues. The CDR3 reads CASSGGDYHEQYF. In nucleotides, the CDR3 is TGCGCCAGCAGCGGGGGGGACTATCACGAGCAGTACTTC.

The chain couples TRBV4-1 to TRBJ1-1, with D unresolved. Trimming removed 0 bases at V and 4 bases at J, with 12 bases between. From germline, CDR1 is MGHRA and CDR2 YSYEKL. The CDR3 spans 15 residues. In nucleotides, the CDR3 is TGCGCCAGCAGCCAAGAACCCGGGTCGGGCACTGAAGCTTTCTTT. Its translation: CASSQEPGSGTEAFF.

V and J are TRBV24-1 and TRBJ1-1; possibly TRBD1 for D (5 bases). V lost 5 bases and J 4 bases, leaving 13 bases between the germline ends. This CDR3 has 14 residues. The germline V gene has CDR1 KGHDR and CDR2 SFDVKD. The CDR3, as DNA: TGTGCCACCAGTGGGGGGGGAGGGAGCACTGAAGCTTTCTTT. Amino acid sequence: CATSGGGGSTEAFF.

The rearrangement joins TRBV4-2 to TRBJ1-2, with D tentatively TRBD1 (5 bases). The CDR3 covers 15 residues. V was cut by 0 bases and J by 4 bases, with 12 bases left in between. Germline V gene lookup returns CDR1 LGHNA and CDR2 YNFKEQ. The CDR3, as DNA: TGTGCCAGCAGCCAAGATAAGGGGACGGGCTATGGCTACACCTTC. Its translation is CASSQDKGTGYGYTF.